The 5 T cell receptor beta chains below come from one sample, sequenced in a study of control samples from healthy donors and cancer patients. TCRdb keeps only in-frame clones here, not all; method: immunoSEQ multiplex PCR. The data hold tens of thousands of clones, with around 80% observed a single time. Sequences were obtained from PBMCs. These receptors all come from a man aged 55 to 70 with head and neck cancer.

This chain links TRBV7-3 with TRBJ2-2; possibly TRBD1 or TRBD2 for D (5 bases each). CDR1 SGHTA and CDR2 FQGTGA come from the germline V gene. V lost 5 bases and J lost 7, with 14 bases in between. The CDR3 has 14 residues. CDR3 sequence (DNA): TGTGCCAGCAGCCCAGGGACCGCGGGCGGGGAGCTGTTTTTT. As protein: CASSPGTAGGELFF.

The genes are TRBV3-1 (or the pseudogene TRBV3-2) and TRBJ2-3, with 7 bases that match TRBD2. The CDR3 sequence is 16 residues long. Germline lookup yields CDR1 LGHDT and CDR2 YNNKEL (reference sequence). Unmatched junction bases numbered 7, after V lost 1 base and J lost 3 bases. DNA for the CDR3: TGTGCCAGCAGCCAAGTGGCCGGGAGGAGGACAGATACGCAGTATTTT. Translated: CASSQVAGRRTDTQYF.

The chain combines TRBV28 with TRBJ2-7, with TRBD2 as a possible D gene (6 bases). The CDR3 is made up of 13 amino acids. Germline-derived CDR1 and CDR2 are MDHEN and SYDVKM. V was pared by 5 bases and J by 7 bases, with 15 bases between. The CDR3 spells CASSAGTSGEQYF. In nucleotides, the CDR3 is TGTGCCAGCAGTGCCGGGACTTCGGGGGAGCAGTACTTC. The full variable domain, its missing parts supplied by reference TRBV28 and TRBJ2-7, is DVKVTQSSRYLVKRTGEKVFLECVQDMDHENMFWYRQDPGLGLRLIYFSYDVKMKEKGDIPEGYSVSREKKERFSLILESASTNQTSMYLCASSAGTSGEQYFGPGTRLTVT.

This chain joins TRBV20-1 and TRBJ2-7, with D perhaps matching TRBD1 or TRBD2 (6 bases each). The CDR3 loop spans 14 amino acids. The V end was cut by 3 bases, the J end by 2 bases, with 14 bases between. The V gene's germline CDR1 is DFQATT and CDR2 SNEGSKA (reference sequence). In DNA form, the CDR3 reads TGCAGTGCTAGTCATGGGGGGCGCACCTACGAGCAGTACTTC. Protein product: CSASHGGRTYEQYF.

The table lists this clone with a count of one. The rearrangement links TRBV5-1 to TRBJ2-3; 11 nucleotides align to TRBD2. Germline V gene sequence: CDR1 SGHRS, CDR2 YFSETQ. The V segment lost 2 bases and the J segment 6 bases; nucleotides outside the gene matches: 2. The CDR3 is made up of 14 amino acids. This chain's CDR3 is CASSFSGREDTQYF. The CDR3 nucleotides are TGCGCCAGCAGCTTTAGCGGGAGGGAGGATACGCAGTATTTT.